This T cell receptor beta chain was identified during a study of T cells in Graves' hyperthyroidism and ophthalmopathy. As for the study in general: At initial diagnosis, before any treatment had begun, peripheral blood was obtained.

Notes on the study in general: A 13 V-J signature model discriminated ophthalmopathy versus stable hyperthyroidism. Blood held most thyroid clonotypes expanded above 0.001 frequency.

TCR beta CDR3 regions were amplified from RNA. In the first-round RT-PCR of the TCR CDR3, the HTBI primer set was used. One entry per CDR3 protein, called by TCRdb with MiXCR from the multiplex PCR reads. The sample has 250,000 or so distinct CDR3 sequences, around 15% seen once. Diagnosis relied on clinical symptoms, serum thyroxine and TRAb, thyroid ultrasound and orbital computed tomography. This clonotype was counted ten times or more. Its antigen is undetermined. The V end was cut by 5 bases, the J end by 8 bases, with 22 bases between. From germline, CDR1 is LNHDA and CDR2 SQIVND (reference sequence). CDR3 length equals 16 residues.

Material: blood. V and J are TRBV19 and TRBJ2-1, with a tentative D call TRBD2 (5 bases). The origin of this receptor is a woman in her 50s with Graves' hyperthyroidism that later progressed to Graves' ophthalmopathy. CDR3 sequence (DNA): TGTGCCAGTAGTGCCCTAGTGGGTGGGAGTTTGGATGAGCAGTTCTTC. It translates to CASSALVGGSLDEQFF.